The 7 T cell receptor beta chains below all came from one sample that was sequenced in a study of blood T cell repertoires in COVID-19. Profiled with immunoSEQ multiplex PCR; TCRdb holds only in-frame clones, not every one. The top ten clones hold roughly a third of a sample with about 70,000 clones, about 73% of them seen once. Material: peripheral blood. Receptor source: a woman aged 70 to 79 with acute or convalescent COVID-19.

This chain connects TRBV4-2 to TRBJ2-3; TRBD2 aligns across 12 bases. Germline loops: CDR1 LGHNA, CDR2 YNFKEQ. The CDR3 spans 15 residues. The V segment lost 4 bases and the J segment 4 bases; nucleotides outside the gene matches: 3. As DNA, the CDR3 is TGTGCCAGCAGCCCCCGACTAGCGGGGGCAGATACGCAGTATTTT. Protein: CASSPRLAGADTQYF.

The V and J genes are TRBV29-1 and TRBJ2-5, with D possibly being TRBD2 (5 bases). Germline-derived CDR1 and CDR2 are SQVTM and ANQGSEA. Trimming took 4 bases from V and 4 from J, leaving 7 bases between them. The CDR3 covers 11 residues. CDR3 sequence reads: CSVGETETQYF. CDR3 nucleotides: TGCAGCGTTGGGGAGACAGAGACCCAGTACTTC.

This clone appeared once. The chain couples TRBV27 to TRBJ1-2; D not certain. The V gene's germline CDR1 is MNHEY and CDR2 SMNVEV (reference sequence). V lost 9 bases, J lost 4 bases, and 24 bases lay in between. The CDR3 is 16 amino acids. Here the CDR3 reads CASTREVRENLYGYTF. The CDR3 region has the DNA TGTGCCAGTACCCGGGAGGTCCGGGAGAATCTCTATGGCTACACCTTC.

The gene calls are TRBV28 and TRBJ2-4, with TRBD2 matching over 12 bases. V lost 6 bases, J lost 1 base, and 13 bases stayed unmatched. Germline V gene data show CDR1 as MDHEN and CDR2 as SYDVKM. The CDR3 has 19 residues. The CDR3 sequence is CASSAGLAGLGWAKNIQYF. The CDR3, as DNA: TGTGCCAGCAGCGCCGGACTAGCGGGACTGGGATGGGCCAAAAACATTCAGTACTTC.

The chain is built from TRBV7-8 and TRBJ2-7; maybe TRBD2 (5 bases). V was pared by 2 bases and J by 0 bases, with 11 bases between. The CDR3 contains 15 residues. Looked up from germline, CDR1 is SGHVS and CDR2 is FQNEAQ. The CDR3 DNA follows: TGTGCCAGCAGCTTAAGTCAAGGGAGCTCCTACGAGCAGTACTTC. Encoded protein: CASSLSQGSSYEQYF. Together with reference TRBV7-8 and TRBJ2-7, the CDR3 gives the full variable domain: GAGVSQSPRYKVAKRGQDVALRCDPISGHVSLFWYQQALGQGPEFLTYFQNEAQLDKSGLPSDRFFAERPEGSVSTLKIQRTQQEDSAVYLCASSLSQGSSYEQYFGPGTRLTVT.

The rearrangement uses TRBV9 and TRBJ1-5; 7 positions agree with TRBD1. The germline CDR1 and CDR2 sequences are SGDLS and YYNGEE. The CDR3 has 13 amino acids. J lost 4 bases, V lost 3 bases, and 1 base had no gene match. DNA of the CDR3: TGTGCCAGCAGCGGGGGACAGAATCAGCCCCAGCATTTT. Its translation: CASSGGQNQPQHF.

J is TRBJ1-1 and V is TRBV7-2; D possibly corresponds to TRBD1 (5 bases). The CDR3 runs to 13 residues. The ends were cut back, 1 base at V and 11 bases at J, with 14 bases in the middle. CDR1 is SGHTA, CDR2 FQGNSA, per germline. The DNA of the CDR3 is TGTGCCAGCAGCTTAGAAACAGGCAGGGTGGCTTTCTTT. As protein: CASSLETGRVAFF.